What follows are 14 T cell receptor beta chains derived from one specimen sequenced in a study of blood T cells in healthy people across ages. A J-beta primer mix and a sample-barcoded 5' primer were used in a second PCR of about 7 to 12 cycles. TCRdb re-analysed the 5' RACE reads in MiXCR, keeping a single row per CDR3 protein. Here the sample spans around 650,000 distinct CDR3 sequences, approximately 40% being singletons. The sample taken for sequencing was blood. The origin of the receptors is a man older than 75 in good health.

This chain connects TRBV29-1 to TRBJ1-1; 9 nucleotides agree with TRBD1. The CDR3 is made up of 12 amino acids. The trim removed 7 bases at V and 7 bases at J, leaving 7 bases unmatched. Germline V gene data show CDR1 as SQVTM and CDR2 as ANQGSEA. CDR3 region: CSARTGVNEAFF. The CDR3 DNA is TGCAGCGCCAGGACAGGGGTAAATGAAGCTTTCTTT.

The V gene is TRBV5-1, the J gene TRBJ2-1; D remains ambiguous. Germline CDR1 and CDR2: SGHRS and YFSETQ. The CDR3 has 15 residues. V gave up 7 bases and J gave up 4 bases, with 18 bases separating them. CDR3 sequence: CASAPPSSVYNEQFF. Written as DNA, the CDR3 is TGCGCCAGCGCCCCCCCCTCGTCGGTGTACAATGAGCAGTTCTTC. Complete variable domain (other parts from reference TRBV5-1 and TRBJ2-1): KAGVTQTPRYLIKTRGQQVTLSCSPISGHRSVSWYQQTPGQGLQFLFEYFSETQRNKGNFPGRFSGRQFSNSRSEMNVSTLELGDSALYLCASAPPSSVYNEQFFGPGTRLTVL.

V gene TRBV5-6 combines with J gene TRBJ1-2, with 7 bases that match TRBD1. Trimming cost V 4 bases and J 7 bases; bases outside gene matches: 7. Looked up from germline, CDR1 is SGHDT and CDR2 is YYEEEE. The CDR3 covers 13 residues. CDR3 DNA: TGTGCCAGCAGCCAGACGACAGGGCCTGGCTACACCTTC. Amino acids: CASSQTTGPGYTF.

The J gene is TRBJ2-3, the V gene TRBV10-1; D may be TRBD2 (6 bases). The V end lost 5 bases, the J end lost 5 bases, and 11 bases lay between the germline ends. The CDR3 extends over 13 amino acids. The germline CDR1 and CDR2 sequences are WNHNN and SYGVQD (reference sequence). The CDR3 region has the DNA TGCGCCAGCAGTATTTGGGGGGAAGATACGCAGTATTTT. This gives the protein CASSIWGEDTQYF.

This clonotype was counted a few times. The V call is TRBV4-1, the J call TRBJ2-3, with D perhaps TRBD1 or TRBD2 (5 bases each). Germline CDR1 MGHRA, CDR2 YSYEKL. The CDR3 runs 16 residues. Deletions cut 5 bases from V and 0 bases from J, with 15 bases between. The CDR3 coding sequence is TGCGCCAGCAGCGCTTGGGACGGGAAAAGCACAGATACGCAGTATTTT. Translation: CASSAWDGKSTDTQYF.

The sample holds a few counts of this clonotype. The gene calls are TRBV29-1 and TRBJ1-1; TRBD1 matches at 10 bases. From germline, CDR1 is SQVTM and CDR2 ANQGSEA. J gave up 7 bases and V 7 bases, and 12 bases lay outside the gene matches. This CDR3 region has 14 residues. CDR3: CSALRTGGFDEAFF. The DNA for the CDR3 is TGCAGCGCTCTGAGGACAGGGGGTTTTGATGAAGCTTTCTTT.

This chain links TRBV6-5 with TRBJ1-2; D remains unclear. Trimming stripped 4 bases from V and 4 bases from J, with 7 bases between. CDR1 is MNHEY, CDR2 SVGAGI, per germline. The CDR3 consists of 12 residues. CDR3: CASSWTGYGYTF. CDR3 DNA: TGTGCCAGCAGTTGGACGGGCTATGGCTACACCTTC.

This clonotype was seen a few times. This sequence joins TRBV13 and TRBJ2-1; 11 bases map to TRBD2. Trimming removed 3 bases from V and 8 bases from J; junction bases left unmatched: 15. CDR3 size: 18 residues. Looked up from germline, CDR1 is PRHDT and CDR2 is FYEKMQ (reference sequence). CDR3 region: CASSFSSGGAGVRDEQFF. CDR3 nucleotide sequence: TGTGCCAGCAGCTTCAGTAGCGGGGGGGCCGGGGTTAGGGATGAGCAGTTCTTC.

A note on this clonotype: With a much larger clone just one base away, this may be a read error. The rearrangement uses TRBV28 and TRBJ2-3; TRBD1 aligns across 7 bases. In germline, CDR1 is MDHEN, CDR2 SYDVKM. The CDR3 has 14 residues. The CDR3 region has the DNA TGTGCCGGCAGACAGGGCGTTGGGGGAGATACGCAGTATTTT. Protein sequence: CAGRQGVGGDTQYF. Using reference TRBV28 and TRBJ2-3 for the parts outside the CDR3, the full variable domain is DVKVTQSSRYLVKRTGEKVFLECVQDMDHENMFWYRQDPGLGLRLIYFSYDVKMKEKGDIPEGYSVSREKKERFSLILESASTNQTSMYLCAGRQGVGGDTQYFGPGTRLTVL.

This clonotype was seen ten or more times. V and J are TRBV4-2 and TRBJ1-6; D might be TRBD1 (6 bases). The CDR3 contains 15 residues. Trimming removed 0 bases from V and 9 bases from J, with 12 bases in between. Germline V gives CDR1 LGHNA, CDR2 YNFKEQ. The CDR3 DNA follows: TGTGCCAGCAGCCAAGAGGGGACAAGGGGTTCACCCCTCCACTTT. Its translation is CASSQEGTRGSPLHF.

This clonotype has just a few counts. The chain combines TRBV7-9 with TRBJ2-1; 12 bases map to TRBD1. CDR1 SEHNR and CDR2 FQNEAQ come from the germline V gene (reference sequence). The CDR3 has 19 amino acids. Trimming took 5 bases from V and 4 from J; bases not matched to a gene: 15. CDR3 residues: CASSRVGQGAPLGYNEQFF. CDR3 nucleotides: TGTGCCAGCAGCCGTGTGGGACAGGGGGCTCCTTTGGGTTACAATGAGCAGTTCTTC.

The V call is TRBV6-5, the J call TRBJ2-4; weak D call: TRBD1 (5 bases). The ends were cut back, 2 bases at V and 0 bases at J, with 17 bases in the middle. The CDR3 spans 18 residues. Germline values: CDR1 MNHEY, CDR2 SVGAGI. CDR3 coding DNA: TGTGCCAGCAGTTACGGCAGGGATAGGGGATTAGCCAAAAACATTCAGTACTTC. Residues: CASSYGRDRGLAKNIQYF.

This clonotype was seen at least ten times. This chain connects TRBV29-1 to TRBJ2-7; the D call may be TRBD1 or TRBD2 (6 bases each). The CDR3 contains 14 residues. Trimming left V 4 bases short and J 2 bases short, with 15 bases between. The germline V gene has CDR1 SQVTM and CDR2 ANQGSEA. This CDR3 is CSVGGNRVPYEQYF. DNA of the CDR3: TGCAGCGTTGGCGGGAACAGGGTCCCCTACGAGCAGTACTTC.

This chain connects TRBV7-2 to TRBJ1-1, with 12 bases matching TRBD1. This CDR3 spans 16 amino acids. Germline values: CDR1 SGHTA, CDR2 FQGNSA. Trimming at V came to 5 bases and at J to 3 bases, leaving 7 bases not matched to a gene. CDR3 sequence: CASSPGQGAPHTEAFF. For the CDR3, the DNA is TGTGCCAGCAGCCCGGGACAGGGGGCACCCCACACTGAAGCTTTCTTT.